This TCR beta chain was obtained from a study of blood T cell repertoires in COVID-19. Study background: PBMCs, B-cell-depleted T cells, or T cells provided the cDNA or gDNA that made up the material.

The trim removed 6 bases at V and 6 bases at J, leaving 8 bases unmatched. CDR1 and CDR2 from the germline V gene are SGHNT and YENEEA. This CDR3 contains 13 residues. Profiled with immunoSEQ multiplex PCR; TCRdb holds only in-frame clones, not every one. Here the sample spans some 47,000 clones, roughly 86% being singletons. This sequence was found in a woman between 55 and 75 years old with acute or convalescent COVID-19. The sequencing sample was made of peripheral blood. The chain combines TRBV11-3 with TRBJ2-7; 7 positions match TRBD1. CDR3 region: CASSLTGNTEQYF. The CDR3 bases are TGTGCCAGCAGTCTGACAGGGAATACCGAGCAGTACTTC.